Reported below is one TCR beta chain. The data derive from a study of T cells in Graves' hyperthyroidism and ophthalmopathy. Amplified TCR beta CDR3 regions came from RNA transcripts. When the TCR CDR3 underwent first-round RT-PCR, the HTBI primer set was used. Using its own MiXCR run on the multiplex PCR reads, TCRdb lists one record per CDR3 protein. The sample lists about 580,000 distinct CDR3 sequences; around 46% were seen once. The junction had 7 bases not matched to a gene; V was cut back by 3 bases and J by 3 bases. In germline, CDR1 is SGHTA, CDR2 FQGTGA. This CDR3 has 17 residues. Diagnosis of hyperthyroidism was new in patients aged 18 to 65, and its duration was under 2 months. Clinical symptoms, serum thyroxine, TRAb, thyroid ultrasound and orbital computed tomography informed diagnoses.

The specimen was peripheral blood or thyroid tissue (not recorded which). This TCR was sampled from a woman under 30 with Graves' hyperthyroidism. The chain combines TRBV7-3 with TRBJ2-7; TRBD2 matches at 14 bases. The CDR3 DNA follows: TGTGCCAGCAGCTTCTCGGCGACTAGCGGGAGGGACTACGAGCAGTACTTC. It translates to CASSFSATSGRDYEQYF. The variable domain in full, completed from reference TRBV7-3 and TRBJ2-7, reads GAGVSQTPSNKVTEKGKYVELRCDPISGHTALYWYRQSLGQGPEFLIYFQGTGAADDSGLPNDRFFAVRPEGSVSTLKIQRTERGDSAVYLCASSFSATSGRDYEQYFGPGTRLTVT.